This T cell receptor beta chain appears in the sequencing data of a study of blood T cell repertoires in COVID-19. At the level of the study: The study drew acute and convalescent COVID-19 samples from the United States, Italy and Spain. The cDNA or gDNA used as material had been derived from T cells, B-cell-depleted T cells, or PBMCs.

As originally analysed: Reference gene primer amplification in the assay estimated nucleated cell counts. Here immunoSEQ multiplex PCR was the method, and the copy in TCRdb shows in-frame clones only, minus some. That table supplies the V and J calls and clone size; D and trimming were determined from the DNA. The profile shows tens of thousands of clones, approximately 80% of them singletons. Germline V gene sequence: CDR1 LNHDA, CDR2 SQIVND (reference sequence). V dropped 5 bases and J dropped 5; count of bases not matched to a gene: 8. CDR3 length equals 15 residues. This clone was counted between two and nine times.

This clonotype was sampled from a man in his 70s with acute or convalescent COVID-19. The specimen was peripheral blood. The V call is TRBV19, the J call TRBJ2-7, with 11 positions matching TRBD2. CDR3 loop: CASSRRLAGLNEQYF. CDR3 in DNA: TGTGCCAGTAGTCGCCGACTAGCGGGGCTTAACGAGCAGTACTTC.